These 10 T cell receptor beta chains came from one sample sequenced in a study of T cell responses to AZD1222 COVID-19 vaccine (dated by TCRdb to the early 2020s). Read against the paper, the sample's time point label means: baseline before first vaccination. Receptors were amplified or captured by the immunoSEQ multiplex PCR assay. The table was pulled from immuneACCESS by TCRdb, which kept in-frame rearrangements only. Such tables lose some clones; where checked, under half of the loss comes from unresolved V genes, and the rest has no known cause. The sample yields under 150,000 clones; about 90% were counted once. The ten largest clonotypes hold about 1.1% of the sample. Sequencing used peripheral blood, obtained on day 0 of AZD1222 vaccination. These receptors were obtained from an adult in good health.

This clone was seen once. CDR3 in amino acids: CASSFQLVGGKTQYF. The DNA for the CDR3 is TGTGCCAGCAGTTTCCAACTGGTAGGGGGGAAGACGCAGTATTTT. The chain combines TRBV28 with TRBJ2-3; TRBD1 or TRBD2 may be the D gene (6 bases each). V lost 3 bases, J lost 9 bases, and 19 bases lay in between. From germline, CDR1 is MDHEN and CDR2 SYDVKM. This CDR3 spans 15 amino acids.

J is TRBJ1-5 and V is TRBV27; 10 nucleotides agree with TRBD1. With V trimmed by 5 bases and J by 7 bases, 8 bases remained unmatched. This CDR3 comprises 15 residues. Germline V gene lookup returns CDR1 MNHEY and CDR2 SMNVEV (reference sequence). CDR3 DNA sequence: TGTGCCAGCAGTACGGACAGGGGGTCCCGGCAGCCCCAGCATTTT. It encodes CASSTDRGSRQPQHF.

V and J are TRBV30 and TRBJ2-4, with 8 bases lining up with TRBD2. This CDR3 comprises 14 residues. J gave up 3 bases and V 5 bases, and 6 bases lay outside the gene matches. Germline V gives CDR1 GTSNPN, CDR2 SVGIG (reference sequence). CDR3 region: CAWAGGGYKNIQYF. CDR3 nucleotide sequence: TGTGCCTGGGCGGGGGGAGGCTACAAAAACATTCAGTACTTC.

V usage is TRBV10-3 and J usage is TRBJ2-5, with TRBD1 identical over 9 bases. The CDR3 length is 14 residues. Trimming cost V 2 bases and J 5 bases; bases outside gene matches: 3. Germline values: CDR1 ENHRY, CDR2 SYGVKD. In nucleotides, the CDR3 is TGTGCCATCAGTGAGACAGGGGGCGGGGAGACCCAGTACTTC. Residues: CAISETGGGETQYF.

This chain joins TRBV2 and TRBJ1-5, with unresolved D. This CDR3 is 16 amino acids long. Germline V lookup: CDR1 SNHLY, CDR2 FYNNEI. Trimming shortened V by 2 bases and J by 0 bases, and 11 bases separated the two germline ends. In nucleotides, the CDR3 is TGTGCCAGCAGTGAATTTATAAGGGATAGCAATCAGCCCCAGCATTTT. Translating it yields CASSEFIRDSNQPQHF. The entire variable domain, with the rest obtained from reference TRBV2 and TRBJ1-5, is as follows: EPEVTQTPSHQVTQMGQEVILRCVPISNHLYFYWYRQILGQKVEFLVSFYNNEISEKSEIFDDQFSVERPDGSNFTLKIRSTKLEDSAMYFCASSEFIRDSNQPQHFGDGTRLSIL.

The gene calls are TRBV18 and TRBJ2-7, with TRBD1 matching 7 bases. V trimming: 6 bases; J trimming: 5 bases; junction bases outside the gene matches: 10. The CDR3 is made up of 14 amino acids. Germline V gene data show CDR1 as KGHSH and CDR2 as LQKENI. The CDR3 DNA is TGTGCCAGCTCCCCCGTGACAGGGTCCCACGAGCAGTACTTC. Protein: CASSPVTGSHEQYF.

This clone was picked up one time. Other DNA sequences within the sample encode an identical CDR3. The J gene is TRBJ2-1, the V gene TRBV9, with TRBD1 matching over 8 bases. The ends lost 3 bases at V and 1 base at J; junction bases unmatched: 3. The CDR3 consists of 15 residues. Germline V lookup: CDR1 SGDLS, CDR2 YYNGEE. As DNA, the CDR3 is TGTGCCAGCAGCGCCGGGACAGGATCCTACAATGAGCAGTTCTTC. Its protein is CASSAGTGSYNEQFF.

This rearrangement joins TRBV28 to TRBJ1-5; 9 bases are a match to TRBD1. J lost 1 base, V lost 6 bases, and 1 base had no gene match. CDR1 and CDR2 (germline): MDHEN, SYDVKM. The CDR3 sequence is 14 residues long. DNA of the CDR3: TGTGCCAGCAGAGGGACAGGGAGCAATCAGCCCCAGCATTTT. Its translation is CASRGTGSNQPQHF. Using reference TRBV28 and TRBJ1-5 for the parts outside the CDR3, the full variable domain is DVKVTQSSRYLVKRTGEKVFLECVQDMDHENMFWYRQDPGLGLRLIYFSYDVKMKEKGDIPEGYSVSREKKERFSLILESASTNQTSMYLCASRGTGSNQPQHFGDGTRLSIL.

The chain has TRBV30 and TRBJ1-1; the D gene is possibly TRBD1 (6 bases). V was shortened by 4 bases and J by 10 bases, with 25 bases between the two germline ends. The germline V gene has CDR1 GTSNPN and CDR2 SVGIG (reference sequence). The CDR3 is made up of 15 amino acids. This chain's CDR3 is CAWIPGGHLFSVAFF. As DNA, the CDR3 is TGTGCCTGGATCCCGGGGGGCCACCTTTTCAGTGTAGCTTTCTTT.

This sequence joins TRBV9 and TRBJ1-2; weak D call: TRBD1 (6 bases). In germline, CDR1 is SGDLS, CDR2 YYNGEE. Trimming cost V 0 bases and J 2 bases, with 11 bases left between them. The CDR3 runs 15 residues. CDR3: CASSVGSDRNYGYTF. The CDR3 DNA is TGTGCCAGCAGCGTAGGGTCCGACAGGAACTATGGCTACACCTTC.